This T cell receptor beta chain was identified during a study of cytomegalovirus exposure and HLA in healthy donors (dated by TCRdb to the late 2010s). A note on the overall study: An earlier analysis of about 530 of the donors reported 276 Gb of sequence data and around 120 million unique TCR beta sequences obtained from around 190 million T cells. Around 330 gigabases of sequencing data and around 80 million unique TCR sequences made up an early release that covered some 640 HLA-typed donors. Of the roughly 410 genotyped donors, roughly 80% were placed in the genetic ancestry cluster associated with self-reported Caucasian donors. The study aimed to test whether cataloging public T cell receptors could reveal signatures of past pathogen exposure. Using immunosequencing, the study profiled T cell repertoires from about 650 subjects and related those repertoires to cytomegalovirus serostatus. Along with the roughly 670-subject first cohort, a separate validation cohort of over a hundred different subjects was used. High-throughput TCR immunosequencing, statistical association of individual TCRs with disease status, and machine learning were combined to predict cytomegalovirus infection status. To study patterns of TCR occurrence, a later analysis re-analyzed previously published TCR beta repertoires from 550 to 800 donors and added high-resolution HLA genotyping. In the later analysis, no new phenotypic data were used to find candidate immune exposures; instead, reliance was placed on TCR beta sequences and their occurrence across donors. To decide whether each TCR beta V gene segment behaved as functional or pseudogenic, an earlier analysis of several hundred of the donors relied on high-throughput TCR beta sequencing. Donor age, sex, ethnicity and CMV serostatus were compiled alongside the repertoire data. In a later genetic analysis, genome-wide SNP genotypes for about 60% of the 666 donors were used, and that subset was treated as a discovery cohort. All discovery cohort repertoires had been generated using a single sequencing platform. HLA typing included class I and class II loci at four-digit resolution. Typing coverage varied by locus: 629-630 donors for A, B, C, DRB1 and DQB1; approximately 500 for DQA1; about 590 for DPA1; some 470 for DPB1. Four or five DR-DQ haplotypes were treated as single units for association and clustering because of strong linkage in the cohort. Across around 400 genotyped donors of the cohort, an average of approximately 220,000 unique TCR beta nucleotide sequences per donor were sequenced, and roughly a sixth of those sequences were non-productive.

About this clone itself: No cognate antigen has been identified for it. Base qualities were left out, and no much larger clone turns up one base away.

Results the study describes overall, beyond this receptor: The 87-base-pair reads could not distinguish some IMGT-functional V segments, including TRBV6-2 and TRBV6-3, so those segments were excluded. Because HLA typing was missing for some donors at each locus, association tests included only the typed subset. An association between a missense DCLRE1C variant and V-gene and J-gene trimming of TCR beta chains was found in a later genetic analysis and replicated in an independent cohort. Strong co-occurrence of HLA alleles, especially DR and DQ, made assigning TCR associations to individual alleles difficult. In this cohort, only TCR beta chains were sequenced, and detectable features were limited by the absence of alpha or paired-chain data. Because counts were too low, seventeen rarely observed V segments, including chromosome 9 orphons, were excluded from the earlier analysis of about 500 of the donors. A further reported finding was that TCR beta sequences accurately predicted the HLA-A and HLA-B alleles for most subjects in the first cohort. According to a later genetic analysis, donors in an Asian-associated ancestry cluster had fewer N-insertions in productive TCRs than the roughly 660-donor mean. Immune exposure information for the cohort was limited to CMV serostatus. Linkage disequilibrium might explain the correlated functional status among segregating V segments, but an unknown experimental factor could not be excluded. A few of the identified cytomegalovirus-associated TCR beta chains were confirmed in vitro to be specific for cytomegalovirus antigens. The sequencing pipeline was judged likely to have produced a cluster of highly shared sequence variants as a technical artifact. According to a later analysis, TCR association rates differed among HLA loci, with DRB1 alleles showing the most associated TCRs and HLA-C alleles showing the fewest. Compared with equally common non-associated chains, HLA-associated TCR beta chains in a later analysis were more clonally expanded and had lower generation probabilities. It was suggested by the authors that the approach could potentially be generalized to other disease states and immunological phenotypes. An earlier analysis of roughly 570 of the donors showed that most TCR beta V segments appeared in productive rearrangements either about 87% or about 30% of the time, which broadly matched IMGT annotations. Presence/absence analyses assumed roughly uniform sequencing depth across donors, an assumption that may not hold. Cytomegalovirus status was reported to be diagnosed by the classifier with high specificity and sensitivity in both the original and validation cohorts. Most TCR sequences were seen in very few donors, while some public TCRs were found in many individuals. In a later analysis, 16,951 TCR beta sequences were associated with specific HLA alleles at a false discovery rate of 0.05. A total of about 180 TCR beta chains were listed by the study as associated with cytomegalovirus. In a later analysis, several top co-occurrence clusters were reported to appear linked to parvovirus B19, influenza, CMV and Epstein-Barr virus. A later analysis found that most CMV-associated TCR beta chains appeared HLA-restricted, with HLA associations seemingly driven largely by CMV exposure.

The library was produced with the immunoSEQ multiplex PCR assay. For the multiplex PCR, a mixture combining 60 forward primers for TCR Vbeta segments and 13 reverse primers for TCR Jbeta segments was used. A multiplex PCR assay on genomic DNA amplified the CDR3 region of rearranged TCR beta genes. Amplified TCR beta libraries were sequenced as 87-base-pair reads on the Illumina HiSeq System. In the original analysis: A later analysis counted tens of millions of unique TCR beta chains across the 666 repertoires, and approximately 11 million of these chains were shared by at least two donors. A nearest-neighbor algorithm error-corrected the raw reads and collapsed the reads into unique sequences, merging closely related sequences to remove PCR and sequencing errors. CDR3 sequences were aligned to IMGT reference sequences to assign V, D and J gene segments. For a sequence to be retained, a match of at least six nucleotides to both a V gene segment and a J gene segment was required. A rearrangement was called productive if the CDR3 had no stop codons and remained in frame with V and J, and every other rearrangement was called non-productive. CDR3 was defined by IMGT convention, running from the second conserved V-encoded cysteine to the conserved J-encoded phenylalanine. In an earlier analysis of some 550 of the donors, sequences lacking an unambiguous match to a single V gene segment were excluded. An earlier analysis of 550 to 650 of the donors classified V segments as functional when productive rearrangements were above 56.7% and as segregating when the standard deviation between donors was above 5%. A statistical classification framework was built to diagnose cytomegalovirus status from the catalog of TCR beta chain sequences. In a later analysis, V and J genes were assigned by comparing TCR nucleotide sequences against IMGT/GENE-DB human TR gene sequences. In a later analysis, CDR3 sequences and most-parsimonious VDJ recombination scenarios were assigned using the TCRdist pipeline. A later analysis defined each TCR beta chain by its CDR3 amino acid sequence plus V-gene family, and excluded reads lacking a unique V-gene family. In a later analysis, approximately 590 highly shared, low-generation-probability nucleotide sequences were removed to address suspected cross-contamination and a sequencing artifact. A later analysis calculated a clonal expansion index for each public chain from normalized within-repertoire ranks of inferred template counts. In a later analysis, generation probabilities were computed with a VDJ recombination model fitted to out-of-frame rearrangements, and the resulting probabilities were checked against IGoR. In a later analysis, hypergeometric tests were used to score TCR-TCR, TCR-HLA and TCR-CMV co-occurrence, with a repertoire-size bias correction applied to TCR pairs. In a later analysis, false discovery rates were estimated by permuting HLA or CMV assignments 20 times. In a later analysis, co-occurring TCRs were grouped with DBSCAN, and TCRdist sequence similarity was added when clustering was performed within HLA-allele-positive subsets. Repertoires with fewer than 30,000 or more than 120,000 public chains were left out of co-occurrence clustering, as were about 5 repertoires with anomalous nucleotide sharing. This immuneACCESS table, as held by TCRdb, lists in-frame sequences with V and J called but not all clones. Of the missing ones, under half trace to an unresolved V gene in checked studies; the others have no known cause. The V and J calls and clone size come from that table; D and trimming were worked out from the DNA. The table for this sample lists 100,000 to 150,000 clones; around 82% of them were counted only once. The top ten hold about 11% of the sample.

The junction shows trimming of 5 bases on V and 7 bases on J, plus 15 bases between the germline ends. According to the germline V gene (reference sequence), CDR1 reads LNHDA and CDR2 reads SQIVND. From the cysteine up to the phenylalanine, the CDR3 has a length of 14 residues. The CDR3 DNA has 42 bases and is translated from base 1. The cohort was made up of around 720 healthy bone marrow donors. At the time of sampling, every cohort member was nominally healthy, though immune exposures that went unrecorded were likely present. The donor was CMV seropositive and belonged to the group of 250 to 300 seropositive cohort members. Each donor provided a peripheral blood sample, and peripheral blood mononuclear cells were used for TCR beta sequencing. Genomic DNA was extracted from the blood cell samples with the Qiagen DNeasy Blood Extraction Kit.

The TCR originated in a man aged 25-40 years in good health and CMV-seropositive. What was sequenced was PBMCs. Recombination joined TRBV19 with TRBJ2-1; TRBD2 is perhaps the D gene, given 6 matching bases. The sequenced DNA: TGTGCCAGTAGTTGGAGGGCCTCTTGGAATGAGCAGTTCTTC. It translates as CASSWRASWNEQFF.